The sequence of this T cell receptor (beta chain) was determined in a study of T cell changes during pregnancy in multiple sclerosis (dated by TCRdb to the late 2010s). In terms of the full investigation: In women with multiple sclerosis, the researchers looked at how the T cell repertoire shifted as pregnancy progressed.

A remark on this clone: This receptor's antigen is unknown. No much larger clonotype is one base removed from it; base qualities were not supplied.

In the germline V gene, CDR1 corresponds to MNHEY and CDR2 to SVGAGI. V is cut by 0 bases and J by 0 bases, and the space between the germline ends is 6 bases. The CDR3 runs 15 residues from the cysteine to the phenylalanine. The only DNA kept is the CDR3, 45 bases in frame from the first base. The library came from the immunoSEQ multiplex PCR assay. The table was pulled from immuneACCESS by TCRdb, which kept in-frame rearrangements only. Such tables lose some clones; where checked, under half of the loss comes from unresolved V genes, and the rest has no known cause. Recorded for this sample are about 36,000 clones; approximately 90% of them occurred a single time. Jointly, the top ten make up approximately 11% of the sample.

This clonotype originated in a female donor with multiple sclerosis, enrolled in a pregnancy study. This specimen was CD8+ T cells from peripheral blood mononuclear cells, taken in the third trimester of pregnancy. The receptor chain draws on TRBV6-5 and TRBJ2-1; the D gene identity is not certain. CDR3 region: CASSYSASSYNEQFF. The DNA sequence reads TGTGCCAGCAGTTACTCGGCTAGCTCCTACAATGAGCAGTTCTTC.